The 18 T cell receptor beta chains below were found in one sample sequenced in a study of cytomegalovirus exposure and HLA in healthy donors. The PCR used 60 Vbeta and 13 Jbeta primers. Clones were sequenced by immunoSEQ multiplex PCR, and TCRdb holds only the in-frame ones, with some missing. The sample has 55,000 to 80,000 clones; 60% to 75% are singletons. Sequencing was done on a sample of PBMCs. These TCRs come from a man between 35 and 55 years old in good health and CMV-seropositive.

The rearrangement joins TRBV4-2 to TRBJ1-1; D may be TRBD1 (5 bases). The CDR3 sequence is 15 residues long. The V gene lost 0 bases and the J gene lost 1 base, with 9 bases spanning the gap. CDR1 and CDR2 from the germline V gene are LGHNA and YNFKEQ. The CDR3 DNA reads TGTGCCAGCAGCCAAGAGACAGTGAGGAACACTGAAGCTTTCTTT. Protein product: CASSQETVRNTEAFF.

This clone was counted a few times. The chain recombines TRBV9 with TRBJ2-5; TRBD2 aligns across 8 bases. There are 14 residues in the CDR3. Germline assignment: CDR1 SGDLS and CDR2 YYNGEE. The trim removed 0 bases at V and 5 bases at J, leaving 3 bases unmatched. This chain's CDR3 is CASSVAASGETQYF. The CDR3 bases are TGTGCCAGCAGCGTAGCAGCTAGCGGGGAGACCCAGTACTTC.

The genes are TRBV28 and TRBJ2-7; D is undetermined. CDR3 size: 10 residues. Germline-derived CDR1 and CDR2 are MDHEN and SYDVKM. V was trimmed by 8 bases and J by 4 bases, leaving 6 bases between them. The CDR3 is CASGRYEQYF. The CDR3 DNA is TGTGCCAGCGGCCGATACGAGCAGTACTTC.

In its sample, this clone was seen a few times. The chain uses TRBV5-1 and TRBJ2-3; D is undetermined. Germline loops: CDR1 SGHRS, CDR2 YFSETQ. Trimming took off 5 bases at V and 1 base at J, with 14 bases between the two ends. This CDR3 is built from 15 residues. The CDR3 loop is CASRALSVGTDTQYF. The CDR3 region has the DNA TGCGCCAGCAGGGCTCTCTCTGTCGGCACAGATACGCAGTATTTT.

The rearrangement uses TRBV7-9 and TRBJ2-3; 7 bases align to TRBD2. The CDR3 spans 17 residues. J gave up 1 base and V 5 bases, and 12 bases lay outside the gene matches. Germline V lookup: CDR1 SEHNR, CDR2 FQNEAQ (reference sequence). DNA for the CDR3: TGTGCCAGCAGCGTCACCTCGCGGGGGACGGGCACAGATACGCAGTATTTT. This encodes CASSVTSRGTGTDTQYF.

The rearrangement links TRBV7-9 to TRBJ2-3; D unresolved. V was pared by 5 bases and J by 3 bases, with 3 bases between. Germline V gives CDR1 SEHNR, CDR2 FQNEAQ (reference sequence). CDR3 length equals 11 residues. The CDR3 coding sequence is TGTGCCAGCAGCACAACAGATACGCAGTATTTT. As protein: CASSTTDTQYF.

A few counts support this clone. The chain combines TRBV29-1 with TRBJ1-1; no definite D call. V was trimmed by 5 bases and J by 1 base, leaving 8 bases between them. The germline V gene has CDR1 SQVTM and CDR2 ANQGSEA. CDR3 length: 12 amino acids. Here the CDR3 DNA reads TGCAGCGTTCTGGGAGGGAACACTGAAGCTTTCTTT. Translation gives CSVLGGNTEAFF.

The V gene is TRBV4-3, the J gene TRBJ1-1, with D maybe TRBD1 (5 bases). V was trimmed by 0 bases and J by 5 bases, leaving 19 bases between them. From germline, CDR1 is LGHNA and CDR2 YSLEER. This CDR3 region has 17 residues. CDR3 amino acids: CASSQDIGEARWTEAFF. The CDR3 bases are TGCGCCAGCAGCCAAGATATAGGGGAGGCGAGGTGGACTGAAGCTTTCTTT.

The V and J genes are TRBV19 and TRBJ2-5, with a possible D match to TRBD1 (5 bases). The CDR3 covers 13 residues. The ends were cut back, 5 bases at V and 4 bases at J, with 11 bases in the middle. Germline values: CDR1 LNHDA, CDR2 SQIVND (reference sequence). The CDR3 loop reads CASSVRASETQYF. The CDR3, as DNA: TGTGCCAGTAGTGTCAGGGCCTCAGAGACCCAGTACTTC.

V usage is TRBV28 and J usage is TRBJ1-2, with 8 bases identical to TRBD1. There are 14 residues in the CDR3. Germline CDR1 MDHEN, CDR2 SYDVKM. V lost 4 bases to trimming and J lost 4 bases; unmatched junction nucleotides: 5. The DNA of the CDR3 is TGTGCCAGCAGTTACCGACAGGGGATCTATGGCTACACCTTC. Translated: CASSYRQGIYGYTF.

The rearrangement links TRBV30 to TRBJ1-5; D gene ambiguous. Germline V gives CDR1 GTSNPN, CDR2 SVGIG (reference sequence). V was cut by 1 base and J by 4 bases, with 8 bases left in between. This CDR3 is 13 amino acids long. The CDR3 spells CAWSGQRNQPQHF. CDR3 nucleotide sequence: TGTGCCTGGAGTGGACAACGAAATCAGCCCCAGCATTTT.

This clone was counted between two and nine times. The chain carries TRBV6-1 and TRBJ2-5; tentative D call: TRBD2 (5 bases). The germline V and J ends were trimmed by 6 bases and 5 bases, with 7 bases remaining between them. Germline V lookup: CDR1 MNHNS, CDR2 SASEGT. The length of the CDR3 is 11 residues. This CDR3 is CASRREETQYF. CDR3 coding DNA: TGTGCCAGCAGAAGGGAGGAGACCCAGTACTTC.

This clone has a handful of counts. V is TRBV5-5 and J is TRBJ1-1, with a possible D match to TRBD1 (6 bases). V lost 6 bases, J lost 8 bases, and 14 bases lay in between. Germline V gives CDR1 SGHKS, CDR2 YYEKEE (reference sequence). This CDR3 spans 12 amino acids. CDR3: CASTQVRGEAFF. Here the CDR3 DNA reads TGTGCCAGCACCCAGGTGAGGGGGGAAGCTTTCTTT.

The gene calls are TRBV30 and TRBJ2-5; a weak D match, TRBD1 (6 bases). The J call is doubtful: the DNA matches TRBJ2-7 better. The CDR3 sequence is 14 residues long. The germline V gene has CDR1 GTSNPN and CDR2 SVGIG (reference sequence). The CDR3 spells CAWSVFGGTYEQYF. The CDR3, as DNA: TGTGCCTGGAGTGTTTTTGGGGGCACCTACGAGCAGTACTTC.

This chain connects TRBV4-1 to TRBJ2-2; 8 bases map to TRBD2. Germline V gene lookup returns CDR1 MGHRA and CDR2 YSYEKL. The CDR3 runs to 16 residues. The ends lost 3 bases at V and 0 bases at J; junction bases unmatched: 3. Here the CDR3 DNA reads TGCGCCAGCAGCCATTTAGCGGGGCCGAACACCGGGGAGCTGTTTTTT. This gives the protein CASSHLAGPNTGELFF.

V and J are TRBV19 and TRBJ1-4; D is uncertain. CDR1 and CDR2 from the germline V gene are LNHDA and SQIVND (reference sequence). V shed 5 bases and J shed 1 base, with 8 bases lying between them. The CDR3 runs to 14 residues. The CDR3 coding sequence is TGTGCCAGTAGTTTTTTGAGAACTAATGAAAAACTGTTTTTT. Translated: CASSFLRTNEKLFF.

The CDR3, as DNA: TGTGCCAGCAGCGACAGGGGATCTGAAGCTTTCTTT. Translated, it gives CASSDRGSEAFF. This chain joins TRBV9 and TRBJ1-1, with TRBD1 matching over 7 bases. CDR1 is SGDLS, CDR2 YYNGEE, per germline. The CDR3 has 12 amino acids. V was pared by 3 bases and J by 6 bases, with 2 bases of the junction left unmatched. The full variable domain, rest sourced from reference TRBV9 and TRBJ1-1, is DSGVTQTPKHLITATGQRVTLRCSPRSGDLSVYWYQQSLDQGLQFLIQYYNGEERAKGNILERFSAQQFPDLHSELNLSSLELGDSALYFCASSDRGSEAFFGQGTRLTVV.

The V call is TRBV30, the J call TRBJ1-2, with 7 bases matching TRBD1. The trim removed 8 bases at V and 11 bases at J, leaving 17 bases unmatched. CDR3 length equals 13 residues. Germline V gene lookup returns CDR1 GTSNPN and CDR2 SVGIG (reference sequence). The CDR3 DNA reads TGTGCCACGACGGGACCCAGCCAGGACAGGTACACCTTC. As protein: CATTGPSQDRYTF.